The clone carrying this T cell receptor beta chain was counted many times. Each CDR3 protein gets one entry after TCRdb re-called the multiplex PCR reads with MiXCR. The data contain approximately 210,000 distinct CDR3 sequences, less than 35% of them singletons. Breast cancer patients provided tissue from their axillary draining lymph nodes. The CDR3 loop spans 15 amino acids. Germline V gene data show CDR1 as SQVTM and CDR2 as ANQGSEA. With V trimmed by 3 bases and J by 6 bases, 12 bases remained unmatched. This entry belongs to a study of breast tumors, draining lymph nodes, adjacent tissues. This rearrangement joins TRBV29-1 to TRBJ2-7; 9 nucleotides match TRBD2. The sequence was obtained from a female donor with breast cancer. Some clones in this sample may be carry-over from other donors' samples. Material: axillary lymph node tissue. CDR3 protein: CSVERWREGRSEQYF. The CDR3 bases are TGCAGCGTTGAGAGGTGGCGGGAGGGCCGAAGCGAGCAGTACTTC.